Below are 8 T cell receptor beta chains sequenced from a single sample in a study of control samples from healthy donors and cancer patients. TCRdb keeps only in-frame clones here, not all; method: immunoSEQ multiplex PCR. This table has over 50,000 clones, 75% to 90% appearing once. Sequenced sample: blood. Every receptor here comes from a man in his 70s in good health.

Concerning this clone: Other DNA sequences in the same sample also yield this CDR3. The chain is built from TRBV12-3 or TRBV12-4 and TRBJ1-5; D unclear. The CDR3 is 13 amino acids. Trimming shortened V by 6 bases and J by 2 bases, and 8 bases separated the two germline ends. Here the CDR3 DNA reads TGTGCCAGCAGCTTTACGGGCAATCAGCCCCAGCATTTT. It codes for CASSFTGNQPQHF.

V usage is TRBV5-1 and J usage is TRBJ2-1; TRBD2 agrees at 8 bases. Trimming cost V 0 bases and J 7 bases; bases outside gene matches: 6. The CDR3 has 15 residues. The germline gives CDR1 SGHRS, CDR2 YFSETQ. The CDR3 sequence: CASSLESGGRNEQFF. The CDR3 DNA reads TGCGCCAGCAGCTTGGAGAGCGGGGGCCGAAATGAGCAGTTCTTC.

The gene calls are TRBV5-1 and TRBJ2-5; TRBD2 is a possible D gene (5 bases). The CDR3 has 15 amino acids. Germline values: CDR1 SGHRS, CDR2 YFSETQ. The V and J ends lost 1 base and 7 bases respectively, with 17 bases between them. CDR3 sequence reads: CASSLLSGPKGTQYF. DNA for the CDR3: TGCGCCAGCAGCTTGCTCAGCGGTCCTAAGGGGACCCAGTACTTC.

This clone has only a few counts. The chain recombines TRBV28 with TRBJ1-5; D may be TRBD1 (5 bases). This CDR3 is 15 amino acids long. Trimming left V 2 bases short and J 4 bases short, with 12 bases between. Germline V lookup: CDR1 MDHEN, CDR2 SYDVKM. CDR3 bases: TGTGCCAGCAGTTTAGGGGGAACGGGGAATCAGCCCCAGCATTTT. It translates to CASSLGGTGNQPQHF.

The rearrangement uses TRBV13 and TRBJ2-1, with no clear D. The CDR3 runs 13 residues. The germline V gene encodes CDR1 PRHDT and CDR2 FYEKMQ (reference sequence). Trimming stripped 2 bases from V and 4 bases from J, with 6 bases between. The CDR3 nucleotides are TGTGCCAGCAGCTTATATCGGTACAATGAGCAGTTCTTC. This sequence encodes CASSLYRYNEQFF.

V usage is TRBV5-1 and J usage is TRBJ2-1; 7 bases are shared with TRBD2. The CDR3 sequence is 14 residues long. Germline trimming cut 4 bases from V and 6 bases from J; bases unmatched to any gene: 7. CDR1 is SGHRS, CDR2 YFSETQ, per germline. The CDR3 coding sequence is TGCGCCAGCAGCGACATACTAGCGCCCAATGAGCAGTTCTTC. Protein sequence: CASSDILAPNEQFF. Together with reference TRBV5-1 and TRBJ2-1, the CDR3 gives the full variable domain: KAGVTQTPRYLIKTRGQQVTLSCSPISGHRSVSWYQQTPGQGLQFLFEYFSETQRNKGNFPGRFSGRQFSNSRSEMNVSTLELGDSALYLCASSDILAPNEQFFGPGTRLTVL.

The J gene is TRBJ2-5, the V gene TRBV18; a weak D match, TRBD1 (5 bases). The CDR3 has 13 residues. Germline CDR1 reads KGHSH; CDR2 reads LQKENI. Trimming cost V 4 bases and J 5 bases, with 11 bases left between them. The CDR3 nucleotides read TGTGCCAGCTCACGTGGGGCTCTGGAGACCCAGTACTTC. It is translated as CASSRGALETQYF. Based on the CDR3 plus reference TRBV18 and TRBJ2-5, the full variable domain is NAGVMQNPRHLVRRRGQEARLRCSPMKGHSHVYWYRQLPEEGLKFMVYLQKENIIDESGMPKERFSAEFPKEGPSILRIQQVVRGDSAAYFCASSRGALETQYFGPGTRLLVL.

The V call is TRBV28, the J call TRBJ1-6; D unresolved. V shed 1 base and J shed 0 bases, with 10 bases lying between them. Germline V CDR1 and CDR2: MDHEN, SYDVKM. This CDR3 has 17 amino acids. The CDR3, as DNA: TGTGCCAGCAGTTTATTGGGTCAGAGCTCCTATAATTCACCCCTCCACTTT. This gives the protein CASSLLGQSSYNSPLHF.